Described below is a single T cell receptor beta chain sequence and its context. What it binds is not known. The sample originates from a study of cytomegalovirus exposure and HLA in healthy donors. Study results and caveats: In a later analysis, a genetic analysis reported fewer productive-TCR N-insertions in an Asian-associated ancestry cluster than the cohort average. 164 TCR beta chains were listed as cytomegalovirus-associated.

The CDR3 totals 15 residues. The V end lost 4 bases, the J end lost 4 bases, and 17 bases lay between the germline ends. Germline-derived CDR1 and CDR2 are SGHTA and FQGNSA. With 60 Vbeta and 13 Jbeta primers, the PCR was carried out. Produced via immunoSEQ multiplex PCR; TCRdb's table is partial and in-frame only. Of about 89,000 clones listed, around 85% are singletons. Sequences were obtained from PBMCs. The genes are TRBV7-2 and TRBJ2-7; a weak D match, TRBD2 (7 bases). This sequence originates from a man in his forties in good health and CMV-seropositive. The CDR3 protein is CASSYRGGALYEQYF. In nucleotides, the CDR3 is TGTGCCAGCAGCTACCGAGGGGGGGCGTTGTACGAGCAGTACTTC. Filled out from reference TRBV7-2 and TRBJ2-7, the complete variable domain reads GAGVSQSPSNKVTEKGKDVELRCDPISGHTALYWYRQSLGQGLEFLIYFQGNSAPDKSGLPSDRFSAERTGGSVSTLTIQRTQQEDSAVYLCASSYRGGALYEQYFGPGTRLTVT.